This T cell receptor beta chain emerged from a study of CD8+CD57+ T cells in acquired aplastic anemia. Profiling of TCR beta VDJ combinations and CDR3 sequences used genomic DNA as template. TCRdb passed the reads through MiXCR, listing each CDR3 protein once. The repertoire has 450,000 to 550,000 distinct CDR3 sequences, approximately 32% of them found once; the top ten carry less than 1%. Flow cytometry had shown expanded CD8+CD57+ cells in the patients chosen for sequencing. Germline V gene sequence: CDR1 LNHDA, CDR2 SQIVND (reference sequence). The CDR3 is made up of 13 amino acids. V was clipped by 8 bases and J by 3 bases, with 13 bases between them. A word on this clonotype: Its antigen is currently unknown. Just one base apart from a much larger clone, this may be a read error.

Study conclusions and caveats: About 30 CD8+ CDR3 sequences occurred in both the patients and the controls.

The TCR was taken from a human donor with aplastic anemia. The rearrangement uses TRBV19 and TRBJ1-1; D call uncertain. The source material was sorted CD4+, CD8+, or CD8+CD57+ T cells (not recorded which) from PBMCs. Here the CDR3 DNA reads TGTGCCAGTGGTAAGGATGTGGACACTGAAGCTTTCTTT. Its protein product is CASGKDVDTEAFF.